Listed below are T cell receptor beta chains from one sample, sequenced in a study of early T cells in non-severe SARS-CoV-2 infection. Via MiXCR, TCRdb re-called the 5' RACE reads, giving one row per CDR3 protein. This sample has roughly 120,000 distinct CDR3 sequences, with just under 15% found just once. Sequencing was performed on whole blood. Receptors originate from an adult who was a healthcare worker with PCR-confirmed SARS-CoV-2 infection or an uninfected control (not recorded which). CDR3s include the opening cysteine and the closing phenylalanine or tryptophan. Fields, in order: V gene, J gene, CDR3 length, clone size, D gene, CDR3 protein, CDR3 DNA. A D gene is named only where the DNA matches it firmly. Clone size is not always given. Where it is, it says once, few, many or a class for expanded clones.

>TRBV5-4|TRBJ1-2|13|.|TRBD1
CASSFDRDYGYTF
TGTGCCAGCAGCTTCGACAGGGACTATGGCTACACCTTC
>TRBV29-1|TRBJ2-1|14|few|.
CSVEDMSGEDEQFF
TGCAGCGTTGAAGATATGAGCGGTGAGGATGAGCAGTTCTTC
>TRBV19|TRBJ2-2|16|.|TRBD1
CASSIPGQGVPGELFF
TGTGCCAGTAGTATCCCCGGACAGGGAGTCCCCGGGGAGCTGTTTTTT
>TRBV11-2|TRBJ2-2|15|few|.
CASSLDSEGPGELFF
TGTGCCAGCAGCTTAGATTCTGAGGGCCCCGGGGAGCTGTTTTTT
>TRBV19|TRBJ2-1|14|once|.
CASQGRGPHREQFF
TGTGCCAGCCAGGGGCGGGGGCCCCACCGGGAGCAGTTCTTC
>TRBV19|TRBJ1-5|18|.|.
CASSIRDTPSTSGQPQHF
TGTGCCAGTAGTATTAGAGATACACCTAGTACGTCCGGGCAGCCCCAGCATTTT
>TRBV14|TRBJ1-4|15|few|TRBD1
CASSQLGTGPEKLFF
TGTGCCAGCAGCCAACTTGGGACAGGGCCCGAAAAACTGTTTTTT
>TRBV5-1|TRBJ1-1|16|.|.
CASSLAGRRLNTEAFF
TGCGCCAGCAGCTTGGCCGGGCGCCGCTTGAACACTGAAGCTTTCTTT
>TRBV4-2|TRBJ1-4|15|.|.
CASSQDGDSDEKLFF
TGTGCCAGCAGCCAAGATGGGGACTCGGATGAAAAACTGTTTTTT
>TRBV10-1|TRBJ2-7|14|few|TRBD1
CASRGQGIILEQYF
TGCGCCAGCAGGGGACAGGGAATCATCCTCGAGCAGTACTTC
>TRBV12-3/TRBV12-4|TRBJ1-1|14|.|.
CASSLGTDNTEAFF
TGTGCCAGCAGTCTCGGGACGGACAACACTGAAGCTTTCTTT
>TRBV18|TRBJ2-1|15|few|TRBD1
CASSPGQGGGNEQFF
TGTGCCAGCTCACCGGGACAGGGGGGAGGCAATGAGCAGTTCTTC
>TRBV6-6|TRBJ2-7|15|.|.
CASSYDPADTYEQYF
TGTGCCAGCAGTTACGATCCAGCGGACACCTACGAGCAGTACTTC
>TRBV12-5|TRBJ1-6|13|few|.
CASGDRSNSPLHF
TGTGCTAGTGGTGACAGGAGTAATTCACCCCTCCACTTT
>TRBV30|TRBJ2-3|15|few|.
CAWGEQGSRTDTQYF
TGTGCCTGGGGAGAACAGGGAAGTCGCACAGATACGCAGTATTTT
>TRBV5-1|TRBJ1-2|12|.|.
CASSLPPYGYTF
TGCGCCAGCAGCTTGCCCCCTTATGGCTACACCTTC
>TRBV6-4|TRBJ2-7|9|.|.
CASSDRNTF
TGTGCCAGCAGTGACAGAAACACCTTC
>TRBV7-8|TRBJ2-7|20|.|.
CASSLNRASRSRVGAYEQYF
TGTGCCAGCAGCTTAAACAGGGCGTCGAGGAGTCGCGTGGGGGCCTACGAGCAGTACTTC
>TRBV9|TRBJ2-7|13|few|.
CASSVDPLGEQYF
TGTGCCAGCAGCGTAGACCCTCTGGGAGAGCAGTACTTC
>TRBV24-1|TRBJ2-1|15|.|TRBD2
CATSSQRGGRDEQFF
TGTGCCACCAGCTCTCAGCGGGGGGGCCGGGATGAGCAGTTCTTC
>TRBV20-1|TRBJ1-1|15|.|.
CSARPPGARDTEAFF
TGCAGTGCTAGACCCCCAGGGGCGAGGGACACTGAAGCTTTCTTT
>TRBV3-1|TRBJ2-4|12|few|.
CASSQEGTIQYF
TGTGCCAGCAGCCAAGAGGGAACCATTCAGTACTTC
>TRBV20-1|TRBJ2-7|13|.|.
CSARPPTGYEQYF
TGCAGTGCTAGGCCCCCGACGGGATACGAGCAGTACTTC
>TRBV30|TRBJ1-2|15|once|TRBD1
CAWSPDRGLLFGYTF
TGTGCCTGGTCCCCCGACAGGGGGCTATTGTTTGGCTACACCTTC
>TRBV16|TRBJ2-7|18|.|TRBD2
CASSPNPGAGGASYEQYF
TGTGCCAGCAGCCCGAACCCCGGCGCGGGGGGTGCCTCCTACGAGCAGTACTTC
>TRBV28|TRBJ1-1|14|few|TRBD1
CASGRQGVSTEAFF
TGTGCCAGCGGAAGACAGGGTGTGAGCACTGAAGCTTTCTTT
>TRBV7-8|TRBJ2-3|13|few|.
CASSLGETDTQYF
TGTGCCAGCAGCTTAGGGGAAACAGATACGCAGTATTTT
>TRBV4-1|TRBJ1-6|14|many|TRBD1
CASSQGQGGSPLHF
TGCGCCAGCAGCCAAGGACAGGGAGGTTCACCCCTCCACTTT
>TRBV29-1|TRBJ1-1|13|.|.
CSVAIQENTEAFF
TGCAGCGTTGCCATCCAGGAGAACACTGAAGCTTTCTTT
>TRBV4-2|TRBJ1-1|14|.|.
CASSQDLRETEAFF
TGTGCCAGCAGCCAAGATCTAAGGGAAACTGAAGCTTTCTTT
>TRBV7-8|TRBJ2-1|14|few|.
CASTQPRNTDEQFF
TGTGCCAGCACTCAACCGAGGAATACCGATGAGCAGTTCTTC
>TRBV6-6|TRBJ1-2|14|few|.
CASSRDIITDGYTF
TGTGCCAGCAGTAGGGACATTATTACCGATGGCTACACCTTC
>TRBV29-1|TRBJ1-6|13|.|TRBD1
CSVAGGDNSPLHF
TGCAGCGTTGCAGGGGGCGATAATTCACCCCTCCACTTT
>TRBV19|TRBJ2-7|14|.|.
CASAEGDSRSEQYF
TGTGCCAGTGCCGAGGGAGACTCTCGGTCCGAGCAGTACTTC
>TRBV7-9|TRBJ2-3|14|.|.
CASSSGKSWDTQYF
TGTGCCAGCAGCAGTGGGAAGTCTTGGGATACGCAGTATTTT
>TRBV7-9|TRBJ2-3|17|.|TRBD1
CASSLVGTGVGPDTQYF
TGTGCCAGCAGCTTAGTGGGGACAGGGGTAGGTCCAGATACGCAGTATTTT
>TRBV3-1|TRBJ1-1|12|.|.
CASSTPPAEAFF
TGTGCCAGCAGCACGCCCCCAGCTGAAGCTTTCTTT
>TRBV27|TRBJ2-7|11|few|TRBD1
CASRTGRRQYF
TGTGCCAGCAGGACAGGGAGAAGGCAGTACTTC
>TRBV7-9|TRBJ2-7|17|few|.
CASSSVGPGLLGYEQYF
TGTGCCAGCAGCTCTGTTGGACCGGGACTCCTAGGGTACGAGCAGTACTTC
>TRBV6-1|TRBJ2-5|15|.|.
CASSEEGSRMETQYF
TGTGCCAGCAGTGAAGAAGGTAGTCGTATGGAGACCCAGTACTTC
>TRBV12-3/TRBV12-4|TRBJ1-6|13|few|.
CASSRSGNSPLHF
TGTGCCAGCAGCCGCAGTGGGAATTCACCCCTCCACTTT
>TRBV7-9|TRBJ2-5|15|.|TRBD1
CASSPDRANQETQYF
TGTGCCAGCAGCCCCGACAGGGCCAATCAAGAGACCCAGTACTTC
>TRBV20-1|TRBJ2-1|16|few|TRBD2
CSARLAGISSYNEQFF
TGCAGTGCTAGACTAGCGGGGATCTCCTCCTACAATGAGCAGTTCTTC
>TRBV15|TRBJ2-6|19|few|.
CATSDPERLTLSGANVLTF
TGTGCCACCAGCGACCCCGAAAGGTTAACTCTGTCTGGGGCCAACGTCCTGACTTTC
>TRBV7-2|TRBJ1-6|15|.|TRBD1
CASSKDGTGNSPLHF
TGTGCCAGCAGCAAAGATGGGACAGGAAATTCACCCCTCCACTTT
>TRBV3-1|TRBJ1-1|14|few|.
CASRWSGLNTEAFF
TGTGCCAGCCGATGGTCAGGGTTGAACACTGAAGCTTTCTTT
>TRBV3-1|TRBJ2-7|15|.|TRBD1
CASSQAGTDSYEQYF
TGTGCCAGCAGCCAGGCCGGGACAGACTCCTACGAGCAGTACTTC
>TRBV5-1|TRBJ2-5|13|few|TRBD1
CASSRIRGETQYF
TGCGCCAGCAGCCGAATCAGGGGGGAGACCCAGTACTTC
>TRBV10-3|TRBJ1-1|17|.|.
CAISESPRDTEDTEAFF
TGTGCCATCAGTGAGAGTCCCCGGGACACCGAAGACACTGAAGCTTTCTTT
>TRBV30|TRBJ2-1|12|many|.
CAWSAPAQRPFF
TGTGCCTGGAGTGCCCCTGCGCAGAGGCCGTTCTTC
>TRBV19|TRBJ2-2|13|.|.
CASTGRNTGELFF
TGTGCCAGTACGGGACGGAACACCGGGGAGCTGTTTTTT
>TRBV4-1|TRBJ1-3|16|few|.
CASSQEGGIIGNTIYF
TGCGCCAGCAGCCAAGAGGGCGGAATAATCGGAAACACCATATATTTT
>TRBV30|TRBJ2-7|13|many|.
CAWSWEPLGEQYF
TGTGCCTGGTCCTGGGAGCCTCTGGGCGAGCAGTACTTC
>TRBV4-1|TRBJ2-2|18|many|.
CASSQDPTGVSATGELFF
TGCGCCAGCAGCCAAGATCCCACGGGGGTATCGGCGACCGGGGAGCTGTTTTTT
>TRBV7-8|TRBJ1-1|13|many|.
CASSLSLLNEAFF
TGTGCCAGCAGCTTATCCCTCCTTAATGAAGCTTTCTTT